This T cell receptor (beta chain) was recorded in a study of T cells in Graves' hyperthyroidism and ophthalmopathy. This clonotype was seen ten or more times. Amplification targeted TCR beta CDR3 regions from RNA transcripts. During a first-round RT-PCR of the TCR CDR3, the HTBI primer set was used. TCRdb recomputed calls from the multiplex PCR reads with MiXCR, one row per CDR3 protein. The data show about 360,000 distinct CDR3 sequences, around 14% seen once. The CDR3 runs 15 residues. V was clipped by 6 bases and J by 6 bases, with 21 bases between them. Germline-derived CDR1 and CDR2 are MNHEY and SMNVEV (reference sequence).

The sample consisted of blood. The clonotype was recovered from a woman younger than 30 with Graves' hyperthyroidism. This chain connects TRBV27 to TRBJ2-7, with D possibly matching TRBD1 (6 bases). In nucleotides, the CDR3 is TGTGCCAGCAGCCTATCGCCCACCACAGGGCCCGAGCAGTACTTC. It translates to CASSLSPTTGPEQYF.